The source of this T cell receptor (beta chain) is a study of control samples from healthy donors and cancer patients. Generated by immunoSEQ multiplex PCR, the TCRdb table keeps only in-frame clones and is missing some. Here the sample spans around 80,000 clones, approximately 90% being singletons. This receptor was identified in a woman between 50 and 59 years old in good health. What was sequenced was blood.

The CDR3, as DNA: TGTGCCAGTACCCCCTCCCCTTTGAATACCCAGTTCTTC. Translated, it gives CASTPSPLNTQFF. The chain combines TRBV19 with TRBJ2-1, with no clear D. This CDR3 has 13 amino acids. V shed 7 bases and J shed 13 bases, with 20 bases lying between them. Germline V gene data show CDR1 as LNHDA and CDR2 as SQIVND (reference sequence). The whole variable domain, filled in from reference TRBV19 and TRBJ2-1, reads DGGITQSPKYLFRKEGQNVTLSCEQNLNHDAMYWYRQDPGQGLRLIYYSQIVNDFQKGDIAEGYSVSREKKESFPLTVTSAQKNPTAFYLCASTPSPLNTQFFGPGTRLTVL.